The sequence of this TCR beta chain was determined in a study of OX40 agonist ivuxolimab in advanced cancers. At the level of the study: In this trial design, patients received ivuxolimab intravenously at 0.01 to 10 mg/kg every 2 weeks.

Clones were read by immunoSEQ multiplex PCR, and TCRdb kept only the in-frame ones, dropping some. The sample carries under 65,000 clones, 70% to 90% recorded once. This TCR was sampled from an adult with an advanced solid tumor such as melanoma, head and neck, liver or kidney cancer. Sequencing was performed on CD4+ or CD8+ T cells sorted from blood, taken in a trial of the OX40 agonist ivuxolimab.

This CDR3 reads CASSSPLVRDRGNYGYTF. The DNA of the CDR3 is TGTGCCAGCAGCTCTCCGTTGGTTCGGGACAGGGGTAACTATGGCTACACCTTC. The chain carries TRBV5-4 and TRBJ1-2, with TRBD1 matching over 10 bases. Trimming at V came to 3 bases and at J to 1 base, leaving 12 bases not matched to a gene. Germline CDR1 reads SGHNT; CDR2 reads YYREEE (reference sequence). The CDR3 runs 18 residues. The full variable domain, with the rest looked up from reference TRBV5-4 and TRBJ1-2, is ETGVTQSPTHLIKTRGQQVTLRCSSQSGHNTVSWYQQALGQGPQFIFQYYREEENGRGNFPPRFSGLQFPNYSSELNVNALELDDSALYLCASSSPLVRDRGNYGYTFGSGTRLTVV.